This TCR beta chain was captured by sequencing in a study of T cells in Graves' hyperthyroidism and ophthalmopathy. The V gene end was trimmed by 3 bases and the J gene end by 3 bases; junction bases not matched to a gene: 7. The CDR3 spans 15 residues. Germline lookup yields CDR1 SGHKS and CDR2 YYEKEE (reference sequence). Template material for amplifying TCR beta CDR3 regions consisted of RNA transcripts. The HTBI primer set was used in a first-round RT-PCR of the TCR CDR3. TCRdb itself ran the multiplex PCR reads through MiXCR, one entry per CDR3 protein. The table has some 370,000 distinct CDR3 sequences, around an eighth seen once.

This TCR was sampled from a man aged 50-59 years with Graves' ophthalmopathy. Input material: blood. The chain has TRBV5-5 and TRBJ2-7; TRBD1 aligns across 9 bases. CDR3 sequence (DNA): TGTGCCAGCAGCTCTCCCCCGGGACAGGGCTACGAGCAGTACTTC. Translation: CASSSPPGQGYEQYF.